These 24 T cell receptor beta chains originate from one sample sequenced in a study of OX40 agonist ivuxolimab in advanced cancers. Generated by immunoSEQ multiplex PCR, the TCRdb table keeps only in-frame clones and is missing some. The data show some 39,000 clones, with more than 80% seen just once and 2.6% held by the top ten. This specimen consisted of CD4+ or CD8+ T cells sorted from blood, obtained in a trial of the OX40 agonist ivuxolimab. The receptors derive from an adult with an advanced solid tumor such as melanoma, head and neck, liver or kidney cancer.

The chain uses TRBV5-1 and TRBJ2-5; no definite D call. This CDR3 is built from 13 residues. Germline V gene sequence: CDR1 SGHRS, CDR2 YFSETQ. Deletions cut 4 bases from V and 5 bases from J, with 12 bases between. CDR3 amino acids: CASSPRRVETQYF. The CDR3 coding sequence is TGCGCCAGCAGCCCGAGACGGGTGGAGACCCAGTACTTC. Full variable domain (rest looked up from reference TRBV5-1 and TRBJ2-5): KAGVTQTPRYLIKTRGQQVTLSCSPISGHRSVSWYQQTPGQGLQFLFEYFSETQRNKGNFPGRFSGRQFSNSRSEMNVSTLELGDSALYLCASSPRRVETQYFGPGTRLLVL.

The J gene is TRBJ2-3, the V gene TRBV5-4; D possibly corresponds to TRBD1 (5 bases). Germline V CDR1 and CDR2: SGHNT, YYREEE (reference sequence). This CDR3 is built from 14 residues. Trimming removed 0 bases at V and 8 bases at J, with 13 bases between. The CDR3 region has the DNA TGTGCCAGCAGCTTGGTTCATCTTGGGGCTACGCAGTATTTT. As protein: CASSLVHLGATQYF.

The V gene is TRBV27, the J gene TRBJ2-1; TRBD2 matches at 10 bases. With 4 bases clipped from V and 8 bases from J, the junction kept 5 bases outside the gene matches. The germline V gene encodes CDR1 MNHEY and CDR2 SMNVEV (reference sequence). The CDR3 length is 14 residues. CDR3 amino acids: CASSSSGRVYEQFF. Written as DNA, the CDR3 is TGTGCCAGCAGTTCTAGCGGGAGAGTGTATGAGCAGTTCTTC.

The chain links TRBV5-1 to TRBJ2-3; the match to TRBD1 covers 7 bases. The V gene's germline CDR1 is SGHRS and CDR2 YFSETQ. V was pared by 5 bases and J by 0 bases, with 3 bases of the junction left unmatched. The CDR3 has 14 amino acids. The DNA of the CDR3 is TGCGCCAGCAGAAGGGGACAGAGCACAGATACGCAGTATTTT. It is translated as CASRRGQSTDTQYF. Together with reference TRBV5-1 and TRBJ2-3, the CDR3 gives the full variable domain: KAGVTQTPRYLIKTRGQQVTLSCSPISGHRSVSWYQQTPGQGLQFLFEYFSETQRNKGNFPGRFSGRQFSNSRSEMNVSTLELGDSALYLCASRRGQSTDTQYFGPGTRLTVL.

The CDR3 nucleotides read TGCGCCAGCAGCCAAGATTGGTCAGCCGAGCAGTACTTC. This codes for CASSQDWSAEQYF. J is TRBJ2-7 and V is TRBV4-3; D unclear. V shed 0 bases and J shed 6 bases, with 9 bases lying between them. The CDR3 is 13 residues long. CDR1 and CDR2 (germline): LGHNA, YSLEER.

V usage is TRBV29-1 and J usage is TRBJ1-1; TRBD1 matches 9 bases. Germline CDR1 is SQVTM and CDR2 is ANQGSEA. J was trimmed by 5 bases and V by 6 bases; bases with no gene match: 13. The CDR3 loop spans 15 amino acids. CDR3 residues: CSVLPGQGPRTEAFF. CDR3 DNA: TGCAGCGTGCTTCCGGGACAGGGACCGCGGACTGAAGCTTTCTTT.

The chain joins TRBV5-8 to TRBJ2-1; D perhaps matches TRBD1 (5 bases). The CDR3 consists of 14 residues. Trimming left V 6 bases short and J 6 bases short, with 16 bases between. CDR1 SGHTS and CDR2 YDEGEE come from the germline V gene. CDR3 nucleotide sequence: TGTGCCAGCATCCCCGAATCAGGGTTCAATGAGCAGTTCTTC. It translates to CASIPESGFNEQFF.

The chain recombines TRBV5-1 with TRBJ2-2, with D perhaps given as TRBD1 or TRBD2 (5 bases each). Trimming removed 4 bases at V and 1 base at J, with 11 bases between. This CDR3 is built from 15 residues. In germline, CDR1 is SGHRS, CDR2 YFSETQ. CDR3 coding DNA: TGCGCCAGCAGCCCGGCTGGGGGGAACACCGGGGAGCTGTTTTTT. Translated, it gives CASSPAGGNTGELFF.

This clone came up a few times. This chain uses TRBV6-1 with TRBJ2-7; D gene ambiguous. With 3 bases removed from V and 1 base from J, the gap between germline ends came to 7 bases. The CDR3 has 13 amino acids. Germline loops: CDR1 MNHNS, CDR2 SASEGT. CDR3 loop: CASSEGLSYEQYF. The CDR3 DNA reads as TGTGCCAGCAGTGAGGGTCTATCCTACGAGCAGTACTTC.

The chain carries TRBV6-6 and TRBJ2-2; a weak D match, TRBD2 (6 bases). Germline loops: CDR1 MNHNY, CDR2 SVGAGI (reference sequence). There are 16 residues in the CDR3. Trimming removed 7 bases at V and 0 bases at J, with 15 bases between. CDR3 nucleotides: TGTGCCAGCACGGGGCTAGCGCCTACGAACACCGGGGAGCTGTTTTTT. It codes for CASTGLAPTNTGELFF.

With regard to this clone: At one end the junction does not follow the germline gene, possibly because of a read error. The chain carries TRBV4-2 and TRBJ1-1; D not certain. Germline CDR1 LGHNA, CDR2 YNFKEQ. There are 12 residues in the CDR3. The CDR3 region has the DNA TGTGCCAGCAGCCAAGAGTTACCGGCTTTGGTCTTT. Translating gives CASSQELPALVF.

This chain links TRBV18 with TRBJ2-1, with 7 bases matching TRBD1. This CDR3 has 15 residues. Germline V CDR1 and CDR2: KGHSH, LQKENI. V lost 3 bases, J lost 4 bases, and 6 bases stayed unmatched. CDR3 loop: CASSPYLDRYNEQFF. The CDR3 coding sequence is TGTGCCAGCTCACCGTATCTGGACAGGTACAATGAGCAGTTCTTC.

This clone was seen a handful of times. This sequence joins TRBV10-2 and TRBJ1-5; D remains ambiguous. CDR3 length equals 14 residues. Between the trimmed V and J ends, which lost 0 bases and 9 bases, there was a span of 12 bases. CDR1 and CDR2 (germline): WSHSY, SAAADI. In nucleotides, the CDR3 is TGCGCCAGCAGTGAGTCGATCGCTCCCCGGCCCCAGCATTTT. Translating gives CASSESIAPRPQHF.

This clone occurred a few times. The V and J genes are TRBV11-3 and TRBJ2-5, with D maybe TRBD2 (6 bases). The CDR3 runs 20 residues. With 5 bases removed from V and 3 bases from J, the gap between germline ends came to 31 bases. Germline-derived CDR1 and CDR2 are SGHNT and YENEEA. The CDR3: CASSQPGGHGMAGYKETQYF. The CDR3 DNA reads as TGTGCCAGCAGCCAGCCCGGAGGGCATGGCATGGCTGGATACAAAGAGACCCAGTACTTC.

V usage is TRBV5-1 and J usage is TRBJ2-1; D is possibly TRBD1 (5 bases). Trimming shortened V by 0 bases and J by 7 bases, and 14 bases separated the two germline ends. The CDR3 has 15 residues. The germline V gene has CDR1 SGHRS and CDR2 YFSETQ. The CDR3 sequence: CASSLVQGPANEQFF. In DNA form, the CDR3 reads TGCGCCAGCAGCTTGGTTCAGGGCCCAGCAAATGAGCAGTTCTTC.

This clone was found a few times. The V gene is TRBV9, the J gene TRBJ2-7, with 8 bases lining up with TRBD1. Looked up from germline, CDR1 is SGDLS and CDR2 is YYNGEE. Unmatched junction bases numbered 7, after V lost 0 bases and J lost 5 bases. This CDR3 spans 15 amino acids. DNA for the CDR3: TGTGCCAGCAGCGTAGAGACAGGGACAGGTAACGAGCAGTACTTC. Encoded protein: CASSVETGTGNEQYF.

The gene calls are TRBV2 and TRBJ2-1; 8 bases align to TRBD2. CDR3 length equals 14 residues. The ends lost 3 bases at V and 3 bases at J; junction bases unmatched: 1. CDR1 SNHLY and CDR2 FYNNEI come from the germline V gene. The CDR3 DNA sequence: TGTGCCAGCAGTGACGGGACTAGCTACAATGAGCAGTTCTTC. This gives the protein CASSDGTSYNEQFF.

V and J are TRBV6-1 and TRBJ1-1, with TRBD1 as a possible D gene (6 bases). Germline CDR1 reads MNHNS; CDR2 reads SASEGT. The CDR3 extends over 14 amino acids. Trimming shortened V by 3 bases and J by 7 bases, and 15 bases separated the two germline ends. The CDR3 here is CASSEQGKHSEAFF. Here the CDR3 DNA reads TGTGCCAGCAGTGAGCAGGGGAAACACAGTGAAGCTTTCTTT.

V usage is TRBV29-1 and J usage is TRBJ1-1; 10 nucleotides agree with TRBD1. V gave up 6 bases and J gave up 7 bases; unmatched junction bases: 5. The germline gives CDR1 SQVTM, CDR2 ANQGSEA. The CDR3 has 12 residues. The CDR3 nucleotides read TGCAGCGTCGACAGGGGGCAGGTTGAAGCTTTCTTT. Translating gives CSVDRGQVEAFF.

The V call is TRBV19, the J call TRBJ1-2; unclear D gene. Trimming cost V 4 bases and J 0 bases, with 9 bases left between them. CDR3 size: 14 residues. Per germline, CDR1 LNHDA and CDR2 SQIVND (reference sequence). CDR3 sequence: CASSTQPTNYGYTF. The DNA for the CDR3 is TGTGCCAGTAGTACGCAGCCGACTAACTATGGCTACACCTTC.

The chain has TRBV10-3 and TRBJ1-2; perhaps TRBD1 as D (6 bases). CDR1 ENHRY and CDR2 SYGVKD come from the germline V gene. Deletions cut 5 bases from V and 5 bases from J, with 15 bases between. The CDR3 extends over 14 amino acids. CDR3 nucleotide sequence: TGTGCCATCAGTCTGGGGGGGCTGGGTTATGGCTACACCTTC. Its translation: CAISLGGLGYGYTF.

The chain combines TRBV6-6 with TRBJ1-2; D is unresolved. V was clipped by 2 bases and J by 1 base, with 5 bases between them. CDR1 is MNHNY, CDR2 SVGAGI, per germline (reference sequence). The CDR3 contains 13 residues. Written as DNA, the CDR3 is TGTGCCAGCAGTTACGGGGATAACTATGGCTACACCTTC. Translating it yields CASSYGDNYGYTF.

Only a few counts were recorded for this clone. J is TRBJ1-2 and V is TRBV7-9, with D unclear. V was cut by 5 bases and J by 5 bases, with 9 bases left in between. The germline CDR1 and CDR2 sequences are SEHNR and FQNEAQ (reference sequence). This CDR3 contains 12 residues. CDR3 residues: CASSTDRYGYTF. CDR3 sequence (DNA): TGTGCCAGCAGCACGGATCGTTATGGCTACACCTTC.

This chain joins TRBV5-1 and TRBJ1-6; 10 bases line up with TRBD1. The CDR3 loop spans 15 amino acids. CDR1 is SGHRS, CDR2 YFSETQ, per germline. Trimming took 2 bases from V and 9 from J; bases not matched to a gene: 5. The CDR3 sequence: CASSLGQGGRSPLHF. CDR3 bases: TGCGCCAGCAGCTTAGGACAGGGGGGGCGTTCACCCCTCCACTTT.